The entry below describes one TCR beta chain. Its antigen is currently not known. Per-base quality was not reported, and no clone a single base away is much larger than it. This entry belongs to a study of cytomegalovirus exposure and HLA in healthy donors (dated by TCRdb to about 2017). Regarding the complete study: In an earlier analysis of some 550 of the donors, 250 to 350 Gb of sequence data and 100 million or so unique TCR beta sequences from roughly 180 million T cells were reported. Donor age, sex, ethnicity and CMV serostatus were compiled alongside the repertoire data. Class I and class II HLA loci were covered by the typing at four-digit resolution. In a later analysis, previously published TCR beta repertoires from 670 or so donors were re-analyzed and high-resolution HLA genotyping was added so that TCR occurrence patterns could be studied. In addition to the first cohort of hundreds of subjects, a separate validation cohort of approximately 130 different subjects was used. The T cell repertoires of 666 subjects were profiled by immunosequencing and related to cytomegalovirus serostatus. The genetic ancestry cluster associated with self-reported Caucasian donors included 70% to 85% of the 398 genotyped donors. The study aimed to test whether cataloging public T cell receptors could reveal signatures of past pathogen exposure. Across roughly 420 genotyped donors of the cohort, an average of about 240,000 unique TCR beta nucleotide sequences per donor were sequenced, and approximately 17% of those sequences were non-productive. An earlier analysis of 587 of the donors used high-throughput TCR beta sequencing to judge whether each TCR beta V gene segment behaved as functional or pseudogenic. Roughly 300 gigabases of sequencing data and 78 million or so unique TCR sequences were included in an early release covering several hundred HLA-typed donors. Genome-wide SNP genotypes for about 60% of the 666 donors were used in a later genetic analysis, which treated that subset as a discovery cohort. The number of donors typed differed by locus, with 629-630 for A, B, C, DRB1 and DQB1, 522 for DQA1, some 570 for DPA1, and approximately 470 for DPB1. Rather than using new phenotypic data, the later analysis identified candidate immune exposures from TCR beta sequences and from how often those sequences occurred across donors. Every discovery cohort repertoire had been produced on one sequencing platform. Roughly five DR-DQ haplotypes were treated as single units for association and clustering because of strong linkage in the cohort. To predict cytomegalovirus infection status, the study combined high-throughput TCR immunosequencing, statistical association of individual TCRs with disease status, and machine learning.

In total, roughly 670 healthy bone marrow donors made up the cohort. Cohort members were all nominally healthy when sampled, although unrecorded immune exposures were likely present. The donor tested CMV seronegative and was one of the 352 seronegative cohort members. Every donor gave a peripheral blood sample, and the peripheral blood mononuclear cells from that sample were used for TCR beta sequencing. Genomic DNA was extracted from the blood cell samples with the Qiagen DNeasy Blood Extraction Kit. To prepare the library, the immunoSEQ multiplex PCR assay was applied. A mixture of 60 forward primers for TCR Vbeta segments and 13 reverse primers for TCR Jbeta segments was used in the multiplex PCR. A multiplex PCR assay on genomic DNA amplified the CDR3 region of rearranged TCR beta genes. The amplified TCR beta libraries were sequenced on the Illumina HiSeq System as 87-base-pair reads. The study's own analysis went as follows. In a later analysis, some 80 million unique TCR beta chains were counted across the 650 to 700 repertoires, and approximately 9.9 million of these chains were shared by at least two donors. A nearest-neighbor algorithm error-corrected the raw reads and collapsed the reads into unique sequences, merging closely related sequences to remove PCR and sequencing errors. CDR3 sequences were aligned to IMGT reference sequences to assign V, D and J gene segments. Each retained sequence needed at least a six-nucleotide match to both a V gene segment and a J gene segment. A rearrangement was called productive if the CDR3 had no stop codons and remained in frame with V and J, and every other rearrangement was called non-productive. CDR3 was defined according to IMGT convention as the region running from the second conserved V-encoded cysteine to the conserved J-encoded phenylalanine. In an earlier analysis of more than 550 of the donors, sequences lacking an unambiguous match to a single V gene segment were excluded. In an earlier analysis of a few hundred of the donors, V segments were called functional above 56.7% productive rearrangements and were called segregating when the between-donor standard deviation exceeded 5%. A statistical classification framework was built to diagnose cytomegalovirus status from the catalog of TCR beta chain sequences. In a later analysis, TCR nucleotide sequences were compared against IMGT/GENE-DB human TR gene sequences so that V and J genes could be assigned. In a later analysis, CDR3 sequences and most-parsimonious VDJ recombination scenarios were assigned using the TCRdist pipeline. In a later analysis, each TCR beta chain was defined by its CDR3 amino acid sequence together with its V-gene family, and reads without a unique V-gene family were excluded. A later analysis removed 600 or so highly shared, low-generation-probability nucleotide sequences to deal with suspected cross-contamination and a sequencing artifact. A later analysis calculated a clonal expansion index for each public chain from normalized within-repertoire ranks of inferred template counts. A later analysis computed generation probabilities with a VDJ recombination model fitted to out-of-frame rearrangements, and checked the results against IGoR. Hypergeometric tests were used in a later analysis to score TCR-TCR, TCR-HLA and TCR-CMV co-occurrence, with a repertoire-size bias correction applied to the TCR pairs. To estimate false discovery rates, a later analysis permuted the HLA or CMV assignments 20 times. In a later analysis, co-occurring TCRs were grouped using DBSCAN, and TCRdist sequence similarity was added for clustering within HLA-allele-positive subsets. Co-occurrence clustering excluded repertoires with fewer than 30,000 or more than 120,000 public chains, plus five with anomalous nucleotide sharing. Not all clones reach the TCRdb copy of this immuneACCESS table, which keeps in-frame sequences only. Checked studies attribute under half of the gap to unresolved V genes and leave the rest unexplained. V and J calls and clone size are as listed in that table; D and trimming were resolved from the DNA. The sample contains about 150,000 clones, approximately 83% of them found a single time. The top ten clones comprise about 2.9% of the sample.

Summary of the overall study and its limitations: Correlated functional status among segregating V segments might reflect linkage disequilibrium, but an unknown experimental factor could not be ruled out. Roughly uniform sequencing depth across donors was assumed in presence/absence analyses, although this assumption may not hold. In a later genetic analysis, fewer N-insertions in productive TCRs were reported among donors in an Asian-associated ancestry cluster than the approximately 670-donor mean. Because some donors lacked HLA typing at each locus, the association tests relied only on the typed subset. The authors suggested that the approach could potentially be extended to other disease states and immunological phenotypes. In this cohort, only TCR beta chains were sequenced, and detectable features were limited by the absence of alpha or paired-chain data. Compared with equally common non-associated chains, HLA-associated TCR beta chains in a later analysis were more clonally expanded and had lower generation probabilities. A later analysis found that most CMV-associated TCR beta chains appeared HLA-restricted, with HLA associations seemingly driven largely by CMV exposure. The study listed approximately 160 TCR beta chains as associated with cytomegalovirus. In a later analysis, several top co-occurrence clusters were reported to appear linked to parvovirus B19, influenza, CMV and Epstein-Barr virus. A later analysis found that TCR association rates varied across HLA loci, with DRB1 alleles showing the most associated TCRs and HLA-C alleles the fewest. An earlier analysis of some 590 of the donors showed that most TCR beta V segments appeared in productive rearrangements either about 87% or about 30% of the time, which broadly matched IMGT annotations. Most TCR sequences were observed very rarely across donors, whereas some public TCRs were present in many individuals. Because counts were too low, fewer than 20 rarely observed V segments, including chromosome 9 orphons, were excluded from the earlier analysis of about 500 of the donors. Three of the identified cytomegalovirus-associated TCR beta chains were confirmed in vitro to be specific for cytomegalovirus antigens. At a false discovery rate of 0.05, a later analysis linked 16,000 or so TCR beta sequences to specific HLA alleles. The classifier was reported to diagnose cytomegalovirus status with high specificity and sensitivity in both the original cohort and the validation cohort. Immune exposure information for the cohort was limited to CMV serostatus. When HLA alleles, especially DR and DQ, strongly co-occurred, attributing TCR associations to individual alleles was difficult. A further reported finding was that TCR beta sequences accurately predicted the HLA-A and HLA-B alleles for most subjects in the first cohort. Some IMGT-functional V segments, including TRBV6-2 and TRBV6-3, could not be distinguished by the 87-base-pair reads and were therefore excluded. A later genetic analysis associated a missense DCLRE1C variant with V-gene and J-gene trimming of TCR beta chains, and an independent cohort replicated the association. A cluster of highly shared sequence variants was judged likely to be a technical artifact of the sequencing pipeline.

Taken from cysteine to phenylalanine, the CDR3 has 14 residues. Only the CDR3 portion is preserved as DNA: 42 bases, with reading frame beginning at the first base. Trimming removed 3 bases from V and 1 base from J; the gene matches leave 3 bases unexplained. From a lookup of the germline V gene, CDR1 and CDR2 are SGHRS and YFSETQ. The sequence derives from a man aged 40-49 years in good health and CMV-seronegative. Sequencing input: PBMCs. Here the chain combines TRBV5-1 and TRBJ2-5; the junction holds 7 bases that match TRBD1. The CDR3 reads CASSWGQPQETQYF. The nucleotide sequence is TGCGCCAGCAGCTGGGGACAGCCCCAAGAGACCCAGTACTTC.